Each of the 27 T cell receptor beta chains below was sequenced from the same sample in a study of blood T cell repertoires in COVID-19. Data came from immunoSEQ multiplex PCR; TCRdb stores just in-frame clones and leaves some out. The data show around 200,000 clones, 85% to 90% seen once. The sequenced sample was peripheral blood. The receptors were sampled from a man aged 55 to 70 who had recovered from COVID-19.

This clone has only one observation. The rearrangement joins TRBV5-1 to TRBJ2-5, with no clear D. The V end was cut by 0 bases, the J end by 4 bases, with 7 bases between. The CDR3 length is 13 residues. Germline lookup yields CDR1 SGHRS and CDR2 YFSETQ. The CDR3 DNA reads as TGCGCCAGCAGCTTGGGGGTAGCAGAGACCCAGTACTTC. Translation gives CASSLGVAETQYF. Full variable domain (outside the CDR3, taken from reference TRBV5-1 and TRBJ2-5): KAGVTQTPRYLIKTRGQQVTLSCSPISGHRSVSWYQQTPGQGLQFLFEYFSETQRNKGNFPGRFSGRQFSNSRSEMNVSTLELGDSALYLCASSLGVAETQYFGPGTRLLVL.

This chain connects TRBV28 to TRBJ2-1; 11 bases are shared with TRBD1. CDR3 length: 15 amino acids. V was pared by 2 bases and J by 10 bases, with 7 bases of the junction left unmatched. Germline V gene data show CDR1 as MDHEN and CDR2 as SYDVKM. The CDR3: CASSLRDRGYWEQFF. The CDR3 DNA follows: TGTGCCAGCAGTTTACGGGACAGGGGGTATTGGGAGCAGTTCTTC.

The chain links TRBV7-8 to TRBJ2-2, with 7 nucleotides matching TRBD2. V lost 5 bases and J lost 5; bases outside the gene matches: 11. Looked up from germline, CDR1 is SGHVS and CDR2 is FQNEAQ. This CDR3 has 16 residues. The CDR3 is CASSRIAGEGTGELFF. CDR3 DNA sequence: TGTGCCAGCAGCCGGATAGCCGGGGAGGGAACCGGGGAGCTGTTTTTT.

V gene TRBV7-3 combines with J gene TRBJ2-2, with TRBD2 identical over 7 bases. Trimming removed 4 bases from V and 7 bases from J; junction bases left unmatched: 15. This CDR3 has 17 amino acids. The V gene's germline CDR1 is SGHTA and CDR2 FQGTGA. CDR3 DNA: TGTGCCAGCAGCTCCAGGGCCAGCGGGGCGACAAACGGGGAGCTGTTTTTT. The encoded protein is CASSSRASGATNGELFF.

This chain uses TRBV7-3 with TRBJ1-2; 7 bases are shared with TRBD1. This CDR3 is built from 14 residues. Looked up from germline, CDR1 is SGHTA and CDR2 is FQGTGA. J gave up 8 bases and V 8 bases, and 14 bases lay outside the gene matches. The CDR3 sequence is CASGYSTGNGGYTF. Written as DNA, the CDR3 is TGTGCCAGCGGCTATTCGACAGGGAACGGAGGCTACACCTTC.

J is TRBJ2-1 and V is TRBV30, with 8 positions matching TRBD2. Trimming took 8 bases from V and 4 from J; bases not matched to a gene: 7. This CDR3 has 13 residues. The germline gives CDR1 GTSNPN, CDR2 SVGIG (reference sequence). The CDR3, as DNA: TGTGCCAGGGGACGGGAGGGTTACAATGAGCAGTTCTTC. It yields the protein CARGREGYNEQFF.

The chain employs TRBV11-1 and TRBJ2-7; 8 nucleotides match TRBD2. From germline, CDR1 is SGHAT and CDR2 FQDESV (reference sequence). The CDR3 loop spans 14 amino acids. The J segment lost 2 bases and the V segment lost 5 bases, leaving 5 bases of the junction unmatched. The DNA for the CDR3 is TGTGCCAGCAGCCCCCTGCGGGGGGCCTACGAGCAGTACTTC. The encoded protein is CASSPLRGAYEQYF.

The rearrangement uses TRBV7-2 and TRBJ2-3, with 12 bases aligning to TRBD2. V dropped 6 bases and J dropped 8; count of bases not matched to a gene: 9. CDR1 and CDR2 (germline): SGHTA, FQGNSA. The CDR3 sequence is 15 residues long. The DNA for the CDR3 is TGTGCCAGCAGTCCCGAGGGACTAGCGGGTGGTACGCAGTATTTT. Its translation: CASSPEGLAGGTQYF.

The J gene is TRBJ1-1, the V gene TRBV5-1; no clear D. CDR3 size: 13 residues. V lost 2 bases to trimming and J lost 4 bases, with 9 bases between them. Germline lookup yields CDR1 SGHRS and CDR2 YFSETQ. CDR3 loop: CASSFTDTTEAFF. DNA for the CDR3: TGCGCCAGCAGCTTTACCGACACCACTGAAGCTTTCTTT.

This sequence joins TRBV19 and TRBJ1-5, with 10 bases aligning to TRBD1. The trim removed 8 bases at V and 7 bases at J, leaving 11 bases unmatched. CDR1 LNHDA and CDR2 SQIVND come from the germline V gene (reference sequence). CDR3 size: 15 residues. CDR3 DNA sequence: TGTGCCAGTCGGGACAGGGGCTCCCATGGGCAGCCCCAGCATTTT. It translates to CASRDRGSHGQPQHF.

This clone was observed a single time. The chain is built from TRBV24-1 and TRBJ1-2; the D gene is possibly TRBD1 (6 bases). Looked up from germline, CDR1 is KGHDR and CDR2 is SFDVKD. The CDR3 is made up of 15 amino acids. V lost 4 bases and J lost 8, with 19 bases in between. CDR3 DNA: TGTGCCACCAGTGAGCGCACAGGGAGCAGGGGAGGCTACACCTTC. Translating gives CATSERTGSRGGYTF.

The V and J genes are TRBV15 and TRBJ2-5, with D possibly being TRBD1 (6 bases). In germline, CDR1 is LNHNV, CDR2 YYDKDF (reference sequence). V lost 0 bases and J 4 bases, leaving 21 bases between the germline ends. This CDR3 has 18 amino acids. The CDR3 reads CATSRDGISGKQGETQYF. The CDR3 region has the DNA TGTGCCACCAGCAGAGATGGGATCTCCGGGAAACAGGGAGAGACCCAGTACTTC.

This chain uses TRBV30 with TRBJ1-1; tentatively, D is TRBD1 (6 bases). Germline V lookup: CDR1 GTSNPN, CDR2 SVGIG (reference sequence). V was trimmed by 1 base and J by 0 bases, leaving 15 bases between them. The CDR3 is 16 amino acids. The CDR3 bases are TGTGCCTGGAGTGGTAGGGGGGGGGTGATGAACACTGAAGCTTTCTTT. Translation gives CAWSGRGGVMNTEAFF.

The rearrangement joins TRBV7-9 to TRBJ1-4; no clear D gene. The CDR3 totals 13 residues. V lost 3 bases and J lost 7, with 9 bases in between. In germline, CDR1 is SEHNR, CDR2 FQNEAQ (reference sequence). The CDR3 is CASSFPLGEKLFF. In nucleotides, the CDR3 is TGTGCCAGCAGCTTTCCCCTCGGTGAAAAACTGTTTTTT.

The chain combines TRBV28 with TRBJ1-1, with 7 nucleotides matching TRBD1. This CDR3 contains 15 residues. CDR1 MDHEN and CDR2 SYDVKM come from the germline V gene. Trimming removed 5 bases from V and 1 base from J; junction bases left unmatched: 7. CDR3 protein: CASSPHRGSNTEAFF. The CDR3 DNA is TGTGCCAGCAGTCCCCACAGGGGATCGAACACTGAAGCTTTCTTT.

The chain employs TRBV19 and TRBJ1-1, with TRBD1 matching over 11 bases. Germline V lookup: CDR1 LNHDA, CDR2 SQIVND (reference sequence). V lost 6 bases and J lost 1; bases outside the gene matches: 13. This CDR3 comprises 18 residues. In DNA, the CDR3 is TGTGCCAGTAGCTTATTGGGACAGGGGGACCCGAGGAACACTGAAGCTTTCTTT. It yields the protein CASSLLGQGDPRNTEAFF.

The rearrangement joins TRBV9 to TRBJ1-6; D is perhaps TRBD1 (6 bases). Germline CDR1 reads SGDLS; CDR2 reads YYNGEE. Trimming took 0 bases from V and 13 from J, leaving 11 bases between them. The CDR3 extends over 13 amino acids. CDR3 sequence (DNA): TGTGCCAGCAGCGTAGCGGACAGCTCGCCCCTCCACTTT. Protein sequence: CASSVADSSPLHF.

This sequence joins TRBV6-6 and TRBJ2-2; the match to TRBD2 covers 9 bases. Losses at the gene ends were 1 base for V and 6 bases for J; bases not matched to a gene: 6. This CDR3 spans 16 amino acids. CDR1 is MNHNY and CDR2 is SVGAGI in the germline V gene (reference sequence). CDR3 in amino acids: CASSYFGGGGAGELFF. The CDR3 nucleotides read TGTGCCAGCAGTTACTTCGGCGGGGGGGGCGCCGGGGAGCTGTTTTTT.

This chain joins TRBV5-1 and TRBJ1-1; D may be TRBD1 (5 bases). With 0 bases removed from V and 5 bases from J, the gap between germline ends came to 11 bases. This CDR3 has 14 amino acids. Germline CDR1 reads SGHRS; CDR2 reads YFSETQ. The CDR3 region has the DNA TGCGCCAGCAGCTTGGAATTTCAGGGAACTGAAGCTTTCTTT. Protein product: CASSLEFQGTEAFF. The full variable domain, completed using reference TRBV5-1 and TRBJ1-1, is KAGVTQTPRYLIKTRGQQVTLSCSPISGHRSVSWYQQTPGQGLQFLFEYFSETQRNKGNFPGRFSGRQFSNSRSEMNVSTLELGDSALYLCASSLEFQGTEAFFGQGTRLTVV.

The chain carries TRBV19 and TRBJ2-3; TRBD2 agrees at 10 bases. The CDR3 totals 17 residues. V lost 7 bases to trimming and J lost 2 bases; unmatched junction nucleotides: 12. From germline, CDR1 is LNHDA and CDR2 SQIVND (reference sequence). This chain's CDR3 is CASTKTLAGAYTDTQYF. The DNA for the CDR3 is TGTGCCAGTACCAAAACGCTAGCGGGAGCGTACACAGATACGCAGTATTTT. The complete variable domain, with remaining parts taken from reference TRBV19 and TRBJ2-3, reads DGGITQSPKYLFRKEGQNVTLSCEQNLNHDAMYWYRQDPGQGLRLIYYSQIVNDFQKGDIAEGYSVSREKKESFPLTVTSAQKNPTAFYLCASTKTLAGAYTDTQYFGPGTRLTVL.

The gene calls are TRBV2 and TRBJ2-3, with 8 nucleotides matching TRBD1. With V trimmed by 8 bases and J by 2 bases, 9 bases remained unmatched. The CDR3 has 15 residues. Germline lookup yields CDR1 SNHLY and CDR2 FYNNEI. This chain's CDR3 is CASSRDRPHTDTQYF. In nucleotides, the CDR3 is TGTGCCAGCTCCCGGGACAGGCCCCACACAGATACGCAGTATTTT. Supplemented by reference TRBV2 and TRBJ2-3, the full variable domain reads EPEVTQTPSHQVTQMGQEVILRCVPISNHLYFYWYRQILGQKVEFLVSFYNNEISEKSEIFDDQFSVERPDGSNFTLKIRSTKLEDSAMYFCASSRDRPHTDTQYFGPGTRLTVL.

DNA of the CDR3: TGCGCCAGCAGCCAAGATAGGAGTTCTGGGGCCAACGTCCTGACTTTC. Residues: CASSQDRSSGANVLTF. The rearrangement uses TRBV4-1 and TRBJ2-6; D gene ambiguous. Germline V gene data show CDR1 as MGHRA and CDR2 as YSYEKL. Trimming pared 0 bases from V and 1 base from J, leaving 7 bases between. This CDR3 is 16 amino acids long.

The chain couples TRBV11-2 to TRBJ2-1; D may be TRBD2 (6 bases). Looked up from germline, CDR1 is SGHAT and CDR2 is FQNNGV. This CDR3 has 15 amino acids. Deletions cut 3 bases from V and 4 bases from J, with 13 bases between. The CDR3 loop is CASSFRDSSYNEQFF. CDR3 nucleotides: TGTGCCAGCAGCTTCCGGGACTCCTCTTACAATGAGCAGTTCTTC.

This clone was found a few times. CDR3: CASSLDGQGNEKLFF. The CDR3, as DNA: TGTGCCAGCAGCTTGGATGGACAGGGAAATGAAAAACTGTTTTTT. The rearrangement joins TRBV5-4 to TRBJ1-4; 8 bases are a match to TRBD1. V dropped 0 bases and J dropped 5; count of bases not matched to a gene: 3. From germline, CDR1 is SGHNT and CDR2 YYREEE (reference sequence). The CDR3 extends over 15 amino acids.

The chain employs TRBV7-3 and TRBJ1-1, with unresolved D. Trimming left V 6 bases short and J 4 bases short, with 9 bases between. CDR3 length: 12 residues. Looked up from germline, CDR1 is SGHTA and CDR2 is FQGTGA. The CDR3 DNA sequence: TGTGCCAGCAGTTCTAGTGGCACTGAAGCTTTCTTT. Encoded protein: CASSSSGTEAFF.

The chain has TRBV19 and TRBJ2-7; 9 nucleotides line up with TRBD1. CDR1 is LNHDA and CDR2 is SQIVND in the germline V gene (reference sequence). This CDR3 is built from 15 residues. The V gene end was trimmed by 1 base and the J gene end by 6 bases; junction bases not matched to a gene: 7. The CDR3 sequence: CASSIAGQGRGEQYF. The CDR3, as DNA: TGTGCCAGTAGTATAGCCGGACAGGGGAGAGGCGAGCAGTACTTC. The variable domain in full, completed from reference TRBV19 and TRBJ2-7, reads DGGITQSPKYLFRKEGQNVTLSCEQNLNHDAMYWYRQDPGQGLRLIYYSQIVNDFQKGDIAEGYSVSREKKESFPLTVTSAQKNPTAFYLCASSIAGQGRGEQYFGPGTRLTVT.

The chain links TRBV11-3 to TRBJ2-7; 7 nucleotides match TRBD1. The CDR3 length is 15 residues. With 5 bases clipped from V and 0 bases from J, the junction kept 7 bases outside the gene matches. The V gene's germline CDR1 is SGHNT and CDR2 YENEEA. CDR3 bases: TGTGCCAGCAGCCCCGGACAGGAGAGCTCCTACGAGCAGTACTTC. This gives the protein CASSPGQESSYEQYF.